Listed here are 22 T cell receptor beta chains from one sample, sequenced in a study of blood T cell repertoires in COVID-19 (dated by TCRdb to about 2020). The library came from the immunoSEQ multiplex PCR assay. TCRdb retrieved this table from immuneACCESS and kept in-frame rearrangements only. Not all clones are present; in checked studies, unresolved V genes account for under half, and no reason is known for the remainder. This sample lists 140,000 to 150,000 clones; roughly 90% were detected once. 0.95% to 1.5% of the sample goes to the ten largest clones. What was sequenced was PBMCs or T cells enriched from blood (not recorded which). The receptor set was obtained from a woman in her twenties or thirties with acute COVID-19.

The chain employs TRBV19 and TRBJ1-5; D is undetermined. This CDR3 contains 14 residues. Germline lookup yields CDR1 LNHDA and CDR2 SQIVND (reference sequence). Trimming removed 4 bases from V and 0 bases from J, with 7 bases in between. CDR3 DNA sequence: TGTGCCAGTAGTAGATCCGGTAGCAATCAGCCCCAGCATTTT. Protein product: CASSRSGSNQPQHF.

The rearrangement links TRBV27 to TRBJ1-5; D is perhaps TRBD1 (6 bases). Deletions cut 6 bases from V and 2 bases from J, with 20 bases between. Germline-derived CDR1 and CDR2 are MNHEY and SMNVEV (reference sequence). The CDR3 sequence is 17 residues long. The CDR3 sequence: CASSKTDRISGNQPQHF. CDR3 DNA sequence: TGTGCCAGCAGCAAAACCGACAGGATAAGTGGCAATCAGCCCCAGCATTTT.

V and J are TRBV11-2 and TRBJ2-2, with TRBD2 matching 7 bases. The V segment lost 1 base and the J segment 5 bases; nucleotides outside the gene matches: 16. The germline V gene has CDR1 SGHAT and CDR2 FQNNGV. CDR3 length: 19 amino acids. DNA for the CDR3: TGTGCCAGCAGCTTAGGGGAGGGGAGAAGGTTTACGGGTACCGGGGAGCTGTTTTTT. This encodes CASSLGEGRRFTGTGELFF.

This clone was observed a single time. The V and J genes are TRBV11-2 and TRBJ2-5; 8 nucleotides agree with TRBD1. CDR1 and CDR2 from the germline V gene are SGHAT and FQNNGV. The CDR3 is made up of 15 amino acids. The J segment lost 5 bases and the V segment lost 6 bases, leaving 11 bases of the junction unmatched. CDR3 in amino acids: CASRLKDRAHETQYF. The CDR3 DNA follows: TGTGCCAGCAGGCTAAAGGACAGGGCCCATGAGACCCAGTACTTC.

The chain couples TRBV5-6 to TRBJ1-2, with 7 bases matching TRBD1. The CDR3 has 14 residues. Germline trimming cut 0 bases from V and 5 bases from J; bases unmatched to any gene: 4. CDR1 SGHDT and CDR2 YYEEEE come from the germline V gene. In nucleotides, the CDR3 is TGTGCCAGCAGCTTGGGGGACAGTATTTATGGCTACACCTTC. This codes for CASSLGDSIYGYTF.

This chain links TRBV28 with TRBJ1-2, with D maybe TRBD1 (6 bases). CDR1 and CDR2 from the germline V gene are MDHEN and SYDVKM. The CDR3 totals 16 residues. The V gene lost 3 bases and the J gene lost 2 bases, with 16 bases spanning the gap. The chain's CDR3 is CASSLGSAGANYGYTF. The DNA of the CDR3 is TGTGCCAGCAGTTTGGGATCTGCAGGGGCGAACTATGGCTACACCTTC.

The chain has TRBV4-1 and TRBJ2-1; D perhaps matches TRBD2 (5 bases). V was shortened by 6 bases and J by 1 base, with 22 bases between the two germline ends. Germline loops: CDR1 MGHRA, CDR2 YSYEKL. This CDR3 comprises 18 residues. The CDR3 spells CASSLRRTGLDSYNEQFF. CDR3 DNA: TGCGCCAGCAGTCTTCGGAGGACTGGGTTAGATTCCTACAATGAGCAGTTCTTC.

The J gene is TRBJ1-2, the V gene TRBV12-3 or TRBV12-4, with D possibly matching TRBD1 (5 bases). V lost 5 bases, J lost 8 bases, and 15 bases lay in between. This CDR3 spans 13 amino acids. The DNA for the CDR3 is TGTGCCAGCAGTCCCACGACAGTTTACGGCTACACCTTC. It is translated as CASSPTTVYGYTF.

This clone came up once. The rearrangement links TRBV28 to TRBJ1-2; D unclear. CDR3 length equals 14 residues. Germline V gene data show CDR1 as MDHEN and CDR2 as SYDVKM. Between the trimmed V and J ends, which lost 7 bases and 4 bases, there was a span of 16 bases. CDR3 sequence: CASTAGSDGYGYTF. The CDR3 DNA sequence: TGTGCCAGCACCGCCGGCAGCGACGGCTATGGCTACACCTTC.

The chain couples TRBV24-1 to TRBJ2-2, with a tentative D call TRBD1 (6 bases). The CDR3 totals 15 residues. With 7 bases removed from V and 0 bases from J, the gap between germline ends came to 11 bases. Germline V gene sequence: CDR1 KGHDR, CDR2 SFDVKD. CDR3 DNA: TGTGCCACCAGAGACCGGACAGCGAACACCGGGGAGCTGTTTTTT. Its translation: CATRDRTANTGELFF.

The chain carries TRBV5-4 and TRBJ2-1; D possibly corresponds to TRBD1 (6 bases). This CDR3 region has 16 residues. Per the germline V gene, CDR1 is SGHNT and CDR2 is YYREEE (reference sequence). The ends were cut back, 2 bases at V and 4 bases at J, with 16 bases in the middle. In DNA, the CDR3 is TGTGCCAGCAGCTTCCTACAGGGTATTCTGTACAATGAGCAGTTCTTC. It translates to CASSFLQGILYNEQFF. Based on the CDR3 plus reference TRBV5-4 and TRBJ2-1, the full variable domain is ETGVTQSPTHLIKTRGQQVTLRCSSQSGHNTVSWYQQALGQGPQFIFQYYREEENGRGNFPPRFSGLQFPNYSSELNVNALELDDSALYLCASSFLQGILYNEQFFGPGTRLTVL.

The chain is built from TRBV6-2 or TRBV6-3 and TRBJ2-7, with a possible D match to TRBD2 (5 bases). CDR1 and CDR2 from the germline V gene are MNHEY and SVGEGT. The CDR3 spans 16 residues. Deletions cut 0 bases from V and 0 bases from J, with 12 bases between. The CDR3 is CASSYSSAGGSYEQYF. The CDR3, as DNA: TGTGCCAGCAGTTACTCGTCGGCAGGAGGCTCCTACGAGCAGTACTTC.

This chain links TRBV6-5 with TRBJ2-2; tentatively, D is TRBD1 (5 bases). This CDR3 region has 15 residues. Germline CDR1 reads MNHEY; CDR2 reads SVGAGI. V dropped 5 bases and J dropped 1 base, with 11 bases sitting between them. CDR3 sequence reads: CASSHRSRNTGELFF. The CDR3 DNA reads TGTGCCAGCAGTCACAGGAGTCGGAACACCGGGGAGCTGTTTTTT.

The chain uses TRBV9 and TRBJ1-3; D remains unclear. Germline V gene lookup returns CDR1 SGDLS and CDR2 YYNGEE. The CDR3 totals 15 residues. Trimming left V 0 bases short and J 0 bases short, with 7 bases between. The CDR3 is CASSVDRHSGNTIYF. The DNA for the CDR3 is TGTGCCAGCAGCGTAGACCGACACTCTGGAAACACCATATATTTT.

CDR3 residues: CASSVGASGAYEQYF. The CDR3 bases are TGTGCCAGCAGCGTAGGGGCTAGCGGGGCCTACGAGCAGTACTTC. The V and J genes are TRBV9 and TRBJ2-7; 9 nucleotides align to TRBD2. There are 15 residues in the CDR3. Losses at the gene ends were 0 bases for V and 2 bases for J; bases not matched to a gene: 3. Germline-derived CDR1 and CDR2 are SGDLS and YYNGEE.

The CDR3 loop reads CATRASGLNQPQHF. The CDR3 coding sequence is TGTGCCACCAGGGCCTCAGGACTCAATCAGCCCCAGCATTTT. The chain couples TRBV24-1 to TRBJ1-5; D unresolved. With 7 bases removed from V and 3 bases from J, the gap between germline ends came to 12 bases. Germline values: CDR1 KGHDR, CDR2 SFDVKD. CDR3 size: 14 residues.

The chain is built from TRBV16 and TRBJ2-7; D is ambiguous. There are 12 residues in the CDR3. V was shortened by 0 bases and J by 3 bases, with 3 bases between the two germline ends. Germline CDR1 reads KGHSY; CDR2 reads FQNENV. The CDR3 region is CASSQSLYEQYF. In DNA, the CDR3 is TGTGCCAGCAGCCAATCTCTCTACGAGCAGTACTTC.

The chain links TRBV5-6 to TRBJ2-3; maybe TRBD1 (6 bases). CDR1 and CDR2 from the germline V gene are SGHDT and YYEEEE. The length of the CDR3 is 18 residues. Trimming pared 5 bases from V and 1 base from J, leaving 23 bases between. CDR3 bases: TGTGCCAGCAGTTATCATTTGAAGGGGGTGATGCGCACAGATACGCAGTATTTT. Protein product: CASSYHLKGVMRTDTQYF.

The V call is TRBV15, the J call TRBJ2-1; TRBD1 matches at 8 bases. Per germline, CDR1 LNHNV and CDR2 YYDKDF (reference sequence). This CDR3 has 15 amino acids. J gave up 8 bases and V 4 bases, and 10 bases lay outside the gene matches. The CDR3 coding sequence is TGTGCCACCAGCACAGGACAGGGAATATTGCATGAGCAGTTCTTC. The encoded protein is CATSTGQGILHEQFF.

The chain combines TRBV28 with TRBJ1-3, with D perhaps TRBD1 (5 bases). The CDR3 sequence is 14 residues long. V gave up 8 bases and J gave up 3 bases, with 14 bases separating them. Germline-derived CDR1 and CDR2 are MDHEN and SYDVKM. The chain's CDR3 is CASFGGGGGNTIYF. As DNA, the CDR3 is TGTGCCAGCTTCGGGGGAGGAGGTGGAAACACCATATATTTT.

DNA of the CDR3: TGTGCCAGCAGTTTAACTTACAGGGAGTCTGGCTACACCTTC. Residues: CASSLTYRESGYTF. The V gene is TRBV28, the J gene TRBJ1-2; D may be TRBD1 (6 bases). V lost 2 bases and J lost 7, with 14 bases in between. This CDR3 spans 14 amino acids. CDR1 and CDR2 from the germline V gene are MDHEN and SYDVKM.

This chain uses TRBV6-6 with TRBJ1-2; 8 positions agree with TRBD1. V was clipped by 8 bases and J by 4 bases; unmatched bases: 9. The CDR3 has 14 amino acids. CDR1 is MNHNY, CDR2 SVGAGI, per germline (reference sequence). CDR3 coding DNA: TGTGCCAGCTCTCTCGATGGGACAGGCTATGGCTACACCTTC. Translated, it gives CASSLDGTGYGYTF.